One and the same sample provided the 7 T cell receptor beta chains below, sequenced in a study of long-term antiretroviral therapy in people with HIV. The immunoSEQ assay was v3.0, run at survey level. The data were produced by immunoSEQ multiplex PCR, yet TCRdb's version contains in-frame clones alone and is incomplete. The table lists 16,000 or so clones, over 70% of them singletons. Sequenced here: unsorted PBMCs, sampled 2.1 years after starting antiretroviral therapy. These receptors all stem from a man aged 40-49 years with HIV.

The gene calls are TRBV6-5 and TRBJ1-2; unclear D gene. The V end lost 5 bases, the J end lost 6 bases, and 19 bases lay between the germline ends. This CDR3 spans 15 amino acids. CDR1 is MNHEY and CDR2 is SVGAGI in the germline V gene. The CDR3 region has the DNA TGTGCCAGCAGTAGTCTATTCTCTCAAGTGGATGGCTACACCTTC. Translated, it gives CASSSLFSQVDGYTF.

The rearrangement links TRBV19 to TRBJ1-5, with TRBD1 matching over 8 bases. The CDR3 extends over 15 amino acids. CDR1 LNHDA and CDR2 SQIVND come from the germline V gene (reference sequence). Trimming cost V 1 base and J 5 bases; bases outside gene matches: 4. CDR3 residues: CASSIGQGSDQPQHF. CDR3 in DNA: TGTGCCAGTAGTATAGGACAGGGGAGCGATCAGCCCCAGCATTTT.

This rearrangement joins TRBV18 to TRBJ2-5; D possibly corresponds to TRBD2 (6 bases). Germline values: CDR1 KGHSH, CDR2 LQKENI. The CDR3 length is 15 residues. V lost 0 bases, J lost 4 bases, and 12 bases lay in between. For the CDR3, the DNA is TGTGCCAGCTCACCACCGGGAAAGGGAGGAGAGACCCAGTACTTC. Its translation: CASSPPGKGGETQYF.

The chain carries TRBV10-2 and TRBJ2-3, with a tentative D call TRBD1 (5 bases). Trimming pared 10 bases from V and 3 bases from J, leaving 11 bases between. The CDR3 is made up of 12 amino acids. CDR1 is WSHSY and CDR2 is SAAADI in the germline V gene. CDR3 loop: CAIRTQTDTQYF. For the CDR3, the DNA is TGCGCCATCCGGACACAGACAGATACGCAGTATTTT.

The genes are TRBV10-3 and TRBJ2-1; 11 bases align to TRBD2. CDR3 length: 16 residues. J lost 6 bases, V lost 2 bases, and 6 bases had no gene match. Looked up from germline, CDR1 is ENHRY and CDR2 is SYGVKD. The CDR3 DNA sequence: TGTGCCATCAGTGAGACAGTAGCGGGGGGGCTCAATGAGCAGTTCTTC. Its protein product is CAISETVAGGLNEQFF.

The chain recombines TRBV10-3 with TRBJ1-1; D unresolved. The V gene lost 10 bases and the J gene lost 1 base, with 10 bases spanning the gap. Looked up from germline, CDR1 is ENHRY and CDR2 is SYGVKD. The CDR3 consists of 12 residues. The CDR3: CASRIGNTEAFF. In DNA, the CDR3 is TGTGCCAGCCGGATAGGGAACACTGAAGCTTTCTTT.

CDR3 nucleotide sequence: TGTGCCAGCAGTCCACCTCGGGGGGCCAACACCTTC. Translated, it gives CASSPPRGANTF. The chain carries TRBV28 and TRBJ1-2, with D maybe TRBD1 (6 bases). CDR1 and CDR2 from the germline V gene are MDHEN and SYDVKM. The CDR3 sequence is 12 residues long. Trimming took 5 bases from V and 12 from J, leaving 16 bases between them.